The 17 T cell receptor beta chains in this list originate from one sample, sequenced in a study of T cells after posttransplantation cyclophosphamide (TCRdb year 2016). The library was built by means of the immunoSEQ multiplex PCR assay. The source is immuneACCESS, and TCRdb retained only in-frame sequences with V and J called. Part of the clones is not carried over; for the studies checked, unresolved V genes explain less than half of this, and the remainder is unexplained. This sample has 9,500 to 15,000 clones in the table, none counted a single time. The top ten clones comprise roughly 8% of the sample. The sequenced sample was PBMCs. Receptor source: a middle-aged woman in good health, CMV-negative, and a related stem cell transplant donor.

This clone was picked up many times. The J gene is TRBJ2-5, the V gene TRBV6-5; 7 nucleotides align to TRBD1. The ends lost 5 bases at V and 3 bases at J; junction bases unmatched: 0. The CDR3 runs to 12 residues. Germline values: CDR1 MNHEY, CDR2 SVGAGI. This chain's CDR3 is CASSGTEETQYF. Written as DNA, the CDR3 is TGTGCCAGCAGTGGGACAGAAGAGACCCAGTACTTC.

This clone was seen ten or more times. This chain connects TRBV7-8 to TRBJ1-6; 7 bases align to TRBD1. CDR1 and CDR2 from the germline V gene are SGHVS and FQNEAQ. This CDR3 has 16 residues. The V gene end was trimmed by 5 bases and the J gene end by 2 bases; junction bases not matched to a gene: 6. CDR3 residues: CASSVMRGPYNSPLHF. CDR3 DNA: TGTGCCAGCAGCGTCATGAGGGGGCCCTATAATTCACCCCTCCACTTT.

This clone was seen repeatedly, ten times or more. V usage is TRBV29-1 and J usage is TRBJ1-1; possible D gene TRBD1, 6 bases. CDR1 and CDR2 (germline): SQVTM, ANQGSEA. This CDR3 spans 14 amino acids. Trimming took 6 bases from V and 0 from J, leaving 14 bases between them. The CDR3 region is CSVKQGSMNTEAFF. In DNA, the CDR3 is TGCAGCGTGAAACAGGGATCCATGAACACTGAAGCTTTCTTT.

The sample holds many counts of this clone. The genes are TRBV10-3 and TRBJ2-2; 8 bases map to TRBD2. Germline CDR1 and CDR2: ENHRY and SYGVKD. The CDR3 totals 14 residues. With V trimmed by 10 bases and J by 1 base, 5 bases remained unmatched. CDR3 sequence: CATALAGNTGELFF. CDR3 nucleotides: TGTGCCACCGCGCTAGCGGGGAACACCGGGGAGCTGTTTTTT.

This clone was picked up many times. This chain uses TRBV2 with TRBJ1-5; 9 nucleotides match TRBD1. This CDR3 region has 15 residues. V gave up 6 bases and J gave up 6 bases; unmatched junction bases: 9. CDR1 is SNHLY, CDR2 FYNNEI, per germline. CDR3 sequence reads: CASRDPGQGTQPQHF. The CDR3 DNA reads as TGTGCCAGCAGAGACCCGGGACAGGGTACTCAGCCCCAGCATTTT.

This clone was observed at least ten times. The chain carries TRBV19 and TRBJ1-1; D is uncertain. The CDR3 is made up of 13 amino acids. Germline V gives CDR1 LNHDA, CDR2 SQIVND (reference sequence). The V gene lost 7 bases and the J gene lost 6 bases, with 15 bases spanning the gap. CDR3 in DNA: TGTGCCAGTATAGGTAAAGGGCCGGCTGAAGCTTTCTTT. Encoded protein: CASIGKGPAEAFF.

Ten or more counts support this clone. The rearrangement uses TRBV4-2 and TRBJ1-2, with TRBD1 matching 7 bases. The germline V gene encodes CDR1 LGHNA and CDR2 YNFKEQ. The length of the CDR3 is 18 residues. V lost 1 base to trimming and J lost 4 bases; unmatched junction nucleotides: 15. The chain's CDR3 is CASSQGGTVYERSYGYTF. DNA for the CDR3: TGTGCCAGCAGCCAAGGGGGGACAGTCTATGAAAGAAGCTATGGCTACACCTTC.

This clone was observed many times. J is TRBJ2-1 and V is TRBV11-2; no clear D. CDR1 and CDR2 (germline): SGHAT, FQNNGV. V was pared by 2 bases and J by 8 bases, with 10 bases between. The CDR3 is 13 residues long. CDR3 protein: CASSLSLRDEQFF. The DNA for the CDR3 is TGTGCCAGCAGCTTATCCCTCCGCGATGAGCAGTTCTTC.

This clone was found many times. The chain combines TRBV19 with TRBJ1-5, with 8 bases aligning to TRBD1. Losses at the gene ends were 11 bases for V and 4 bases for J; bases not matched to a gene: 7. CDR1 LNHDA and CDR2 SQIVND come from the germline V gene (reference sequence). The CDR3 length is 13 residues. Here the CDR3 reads CACTGGGNQPQHF. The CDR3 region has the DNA TGTGCCTGTACAGGGGGAGGGAATCAGCCCCAGCATTTT.

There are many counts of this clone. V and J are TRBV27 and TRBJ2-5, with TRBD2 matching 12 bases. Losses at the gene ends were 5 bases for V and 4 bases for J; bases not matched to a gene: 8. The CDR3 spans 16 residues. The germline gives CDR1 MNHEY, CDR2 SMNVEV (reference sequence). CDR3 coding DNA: TGTGCCAGCAGTGAGTCTAGCGGGGGGGCCCGAGAGACCCAGTACTTC. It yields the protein CASSESSGGARETQYF.

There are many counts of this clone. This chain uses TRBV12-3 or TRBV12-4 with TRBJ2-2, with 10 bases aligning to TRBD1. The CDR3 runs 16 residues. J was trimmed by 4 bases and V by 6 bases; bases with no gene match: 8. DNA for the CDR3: TGTGCCAGCAGATCCGACAGGGGGCGGGTCACCGGGGAGCTGTTTTTT. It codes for CASRSDRGRVTGELFF.

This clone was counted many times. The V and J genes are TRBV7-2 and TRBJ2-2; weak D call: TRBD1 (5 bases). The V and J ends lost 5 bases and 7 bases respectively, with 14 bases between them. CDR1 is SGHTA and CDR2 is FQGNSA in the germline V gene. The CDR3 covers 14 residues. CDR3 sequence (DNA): TGTGCCAGCAGCCCCCGGCAGGGTGGCGGGGAGCTGTTTTTT. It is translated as CASSPRQGGGELFF.

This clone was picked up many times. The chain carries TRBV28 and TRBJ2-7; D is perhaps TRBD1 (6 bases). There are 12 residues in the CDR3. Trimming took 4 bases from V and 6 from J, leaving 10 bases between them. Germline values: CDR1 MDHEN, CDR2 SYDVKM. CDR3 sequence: CASSSPGVEQYF. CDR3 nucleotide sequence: TGTGCCAGCAGTTCCCCAGGGGTCGAGCAGTACTTC.

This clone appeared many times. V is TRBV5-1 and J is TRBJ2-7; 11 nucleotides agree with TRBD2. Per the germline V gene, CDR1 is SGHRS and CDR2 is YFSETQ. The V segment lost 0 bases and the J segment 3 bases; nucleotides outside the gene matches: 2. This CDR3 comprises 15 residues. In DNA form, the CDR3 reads TGCGCCAGCAGCTTGGGCCTAGCGGGAGGCTACGAGCAGTACTTC. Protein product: CASSLGLAGGYEQYF.

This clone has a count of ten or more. The CDR3 is CACPGQPGNTEAFF. The CDR3 nucleotides read TGTGCCTGCCCGGGACAGCCTGGGAACACTGAAGCTTTCTTT. The chain carries TRBV30 and TRBJ1-1; 7 bases agree with TRBD1. The germline V gene encodes CDR1 GTSNPN and CDR2 SVGIG (reference sequence). CDR3 length: 14 amino acids. With 6 bases clipped from V and 1 base from J, the junction kept 8 bases outside the gene matches.

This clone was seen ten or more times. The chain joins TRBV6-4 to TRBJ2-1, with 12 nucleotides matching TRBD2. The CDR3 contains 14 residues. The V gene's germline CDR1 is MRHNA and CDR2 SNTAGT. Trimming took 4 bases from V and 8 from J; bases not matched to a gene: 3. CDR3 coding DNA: TGTGCCAGCAGTGCTAGCGGGGGGGCAGATGAGCAGTTCTTC. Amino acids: CASSASGGADEQFF.

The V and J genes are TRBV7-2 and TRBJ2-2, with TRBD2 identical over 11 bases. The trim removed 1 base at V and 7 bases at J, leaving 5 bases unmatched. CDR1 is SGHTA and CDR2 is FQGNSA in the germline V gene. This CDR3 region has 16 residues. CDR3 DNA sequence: TGTGCCAGCAGCTTAGGAGGGACTAGCGGAGACGGGGAGCTGTTTTTT. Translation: CASSLGGTSGDGELFF.